Each of the 32 T cell receptor beta chains below was sequenced from the same sample in a study of blood T cell repertoires in COVID-19. This table comes from immunoSEQ multiplex PCR, and its TCRdb copy is limited to in-frame clones, with some not included. Here the sample spans some 200,000 clones, 70% to 90% being singletons. Sequenced input: peripheral blood. These receptor sequences come from a man aged 50 to 60 with COVID-19, enrolled during active disease.

This rearrangement joins TRBV6-6 to TRBJ2-1, with D unclear. This CDR3 comprises 15 residues. V was trimmed by 6 bases and J by 0 bases, leaving 12 bases between them. The germline V gene encodes CDR1 MNHNY and CDR2 SVGAGI (reference sequence). CDR3 loop: CASSPPLSSYNEQFF. CDR3 DNA sequence: TGTGCCAGCAGCCCCCCTCTGAGCTCCTACAATGAGCAGTTCTTC.

This clone was observed a few times. This chain joins TRBV30 and TRBJ2-1; 13 bases agree with TRBD2. V lost 8 bases and J lost 8; bases outside the gene matches: 9. The CDR3 loop spans 14 amino acids. Germline V CDR1 and CDR2: GTSNPN, SVGIG (reference sequence). In DNA form, the CDR3 reads TGTGCCCTGAGGACTAGCGGGAGTGGTTATGAGCAGTTCTTC. It yields the protein CALRTSGSGYEQFF.

The J gene is TRBJ1-6, the V gene TRBV5-1; possibly TRBD1 for D (6 bases). Trimming shortened V by 5 bases and J by 5 bases, and 17 bases separated the two germline ends. Looked up from germline, CDR1 is SGHRS and CDR2 is YFSETQ. The length of the CDR3 is 16 residues. DNA for the CDR3: TGCGCCAGCAGTCTCATACAGGGATCCGATAATTCACCCCTCCACTTT. It translates to CASSLIQGSDNSPLHF.

The chain employs TRBV2 and TRBJ1-5; 10 bases agree with TRBD1. From germline, CDR1 is SNHLY and CDR2 FYNNEI. V was pared by 6 bases and J by 4 bases, with 6 bases of the junction left unmatched. The CDR3 is 15 amino acids. The CDR3 is CASSPRTGGNQPQHF. The DNA of the CDR3 is TGTGCCAGCAGCCCGCGGACAGGGGGAAATCAGCCCCAGCATTTT.

As DNA, the CDR3 is TGTGCCAGCACCCGGGGGGGGGCAGGAGGGGCCGGGGAGCTGTTTTTT. This codes for CASTRGGAGGAGELFF. The rearrangement uses TRBV5-4 and TRBJ2-2; 8 bases agree with TRBD2. Germline V gene lookup returns CDR1 SGHNT and CDR2 YYREEE (reference sequence). The CDR3 loop spans 16 amino acids. Losses at the gene ends were 6 bases for V and 6 bases for J; bases not matched to a gene: 13.

The J gene is TRBJ1-6, the V gene TRBV28, with 8 bases aligning to TRBD1. The CDR3 sequence is 14 residues long. Trimming took 6 bases from V and 7 from J; bases not matched to a gene: 5. The germline V gene has CDR1 MDHEN and CDR2 SYDVKM. As DNA, the CDR3 is TGTGCCAGCAGGCAGGGGGCGGGGAATTCACCCCTCCACTTT. Translation: CASRQGAGNSPLHF.

V and J are TRBV19 and TRBJ2-3, with TRBD2 matching 14 bases. CDR1 LNHDA and CDR2 SQIVND come from the germline V gene (reference sequence). V lost 6 bases, J lost 3 bases, and 14 bases stayed unmatched. This CDR3 spans 19 amino acids. CDR3 in amino acids: CASSLDRAGTSGRTDTQYF. For the CDR3, the DNA is TGTGCCAGTAGCCTGGACAGGGCCGGGACTAGCGGGAGAACAGATACGCAGTATTTT.

The genes are TRBV6-1 and TRBJ1-5; no clear D gene. Trimming stripped 2 bases from V and 5 bases from J, with 10 bases between. CDR1 and CDR2 from the germline V gene are MNHNS and SASEGT. CDR3 length equals 14 residues. CDR3 nucleotide sequence: TGTGCCAGCAGTGAATTTGCCGGAGATCAGCCCCAGCATTTT. Translating it yields CASSEFAGDQPQHF.

The chain has TRBV28 and TRBJ1-2; the D is unclear. V lost 3 bases to trimming and J lost 5 bases, with 4 bases between them. Germline V gene sequence: CDR1 MDHEN, CDR2 SYDVKM. The CDR3 sequence is 11 residues long. The CDR3 DNA reads as TGTGCCAGCAGTTTCAAATATGGCTACACCTTC. This translates into CASSFKYGYTF.

About this clone itself: Within the sample, other DNA sequences also encode this same CDR3. The rearrangement links TRBV15 to TRBJ1-5; D perhaps matches TRBD1 (5 bases). The germline CDR1 and CDR2 sequences are LNHNV and YYDKDF (reference sequence). The CDR3 loop spans 14 amino acids. Deletions cut 1 base from V and 1 base from J, with 5 bases between. CDR3 in DNA: TGTGCCACCAGCAGAGGACAGAGCAATCAGCCCCAGCATTTT. This encodes CATSRGQSNQPQHF.

This sequence joins TRBV5-4 and TRBJ2-3; D perhaps matches TRBD2 (5 bases). This CDR3 is built from 15 residues. Germline loops: CDR1 SGHNT, CDR2 YYREEE (reference sequence). With 0 bases removed from V and 1 base from J, the gap between germline ends came to 9 bases. The CDR3 DNA sequence: TGTGCCAGCAGCTTGGGGGAGAGGGGCACAGATACGCAGTATTTT. Amino acid sequence: CASSLGERGTDTQYF.

Turning to this clone: At one boundary the junction diverges from the germline segment, which might be a read error. The rearrangement links TRBV12-3 or TRBV12-4 to TRBJ2-1; 10 bases agree with TRBD2. The length of the CDR3 is 13 residues. The CDR3 nucleotides read TGTGCCAGCAGTATAGCGGGGGGAGGTGAGCAGTTCTTC. Protein: CASSIAGGGEQFF.

The genes are TRBV5-1 and TRBJ1-6, with D possibly being TRBD1 (6 bases). Trimming took off 0 bases at V and 9 bases at J, with 13 bases between the two ends. Germline V gene data show CDR1 as SGHRS and CDR2 as YFSETQ. The CDR3 totals 15 residues. CDR3 bases: TGCGCCAGCAGCTTGGACAGGGCAGGTAGTTCACCCCTCCACTTT. Its protein product is CASSLDRAGSSPLHF.

The CDR3 loop is CASSSTGDGNTIYF. CDR3 sequence (DNA): TGTGCCAGCAGCTCGACAGGGGATGGAAACACCATATATTTT. The V gene is TRBV7-9, the J gene TRBJ1-3; 8 nucleotides line up with TRBD1. This CDR3 comprises 14 residues. The germline CDR1 and CDR2 sequences are SEHNR and FQNEAQ (reference sequence). V was pared by 4 bases and J by 3 bases, with 2 bases of the junction left unmatched. The full variable domain, its missing parts supplied by reference TRBV7-9 and TRBJ1-3, is DTGVSQNPRHKITKRGQNVTFRCDPISEHNRLYWYRQTLGQGPEFLTYFQNEAQLEKSRLLSDRFSAERPKGSFSTLEIQRTEQGDSAMYLCASSSTGDGNTIYFGEGSWLTVV.

The CDR3 is CSASLAGVTEQYF. The CDR3 coding sequence is TGCAGTGCTAGTCTAGCGGGAGTTACCGAGCAGTACTTC. The chain carries TRBV20-1 and TRBJ2-7; 10 nucleotides line up with TRBD2. CDR3 size: 13 residues. V trimming: 3 bases; J trimming: 6 bases; junction bases outside the gene matches: 5. The germline CDR1 and CDR2 sequences are DFQATT and SNEGSKA (reference sequence).

In this sample, this clone turned up a few times. The chain joins TRBV19 to TRBJ2-4, with a tentative D call TRBD1 (6 bases). CDR3 size: 18 residues. Germline CDR1 reads LNHDA; CDR2 reads SQIVND (reference sequence). V was trimmed by 4 bases and J by 0 bases, leaving 19 bases between them. CDR3 sequence (DNA): TGTGCCAGTAGTAAAACCCACTTGGGGGCGAAAGCCAAAAACATTCAGTACTTC. Translating it yields CASSKTHLGAKAKNIQYF.

The J gene is TRBJ2-7, the V gene TRBV3-1 (or the pseudogene TRBV3-2); D unresolved. Trimming pared 3 bases from V and 6 bases from J, leaving 12 bases between. The CDR3 runs 13 residues. Germline lookup yields CDR1 LGHDT and CDR2 YNNKEL (reference sequence). The CDR3 nucleotides are TGTGCCAGCAGCCAGGCTGGATCGGGCGAGCAGTACTTC. Its translation: CASSQAGSGEQYF.

This sequence joins TRBV6-1 and TRBJ2-1, with TRBD2 matching 7 bases. The CDR3 totals 15 residues. The germline gives CDR1 MNHNS, CDR2 SASEGT. With V trimmed by 1 base and J by 3 bases, 3 bases remained unmatched. The CDR3 DNA is TGTGCCAGCAGTGAAGGGGGGGGGATCTACAATGAGCAGTTCTTC. Encoded protein: CASSEGGGIYNEQFF.

Turning to this clone: A much bigger clone sits one base away, suggesting this may be a read error. The V gene is TRBV6-2 or TRBV6-3, the J gene TRBJ1-1; 8 bases line up with TRBD1. The CDR3 is made up of 13 amino acids. Unmatched junction bases numbered 3, after V lost 5 bases and J lost 4 bases. Germline-derived CDR1 and CDR2 are MNHEY and SVGEGT. CDR3 amino acids: CASSDDRGTEAFF. CDR3 nucleotides: TGTGCCAGCAGTGACGACAGGGGCACTGAAGCTTTCTTT.

This clone has a handful of counts. The V call is TRBV5-1, the J call TRBJ1-3; D not certain. The CDR3 is 15 residues long. The germline gives CDR1 SGHRS, CDR2 YFSETQ. With 0 bases removed from V and 0 bases from J, the gap between germline ends came to 7 bases. The chain's CDR3 is CASSLAGSSGNTIYF. In nucleotides, the CDR3 is TGCGCCAGCAGCTTGGCGGGGAGCTCTGGAAACACCATATATTTT.

CDR3 bases: TGTGCCAGCAGTCTTCTACAGGGGACAATTTATAGCAATCAGCCCCAGCATTTT. It is translated as CASSLLQGTIYSNQPQHF. V gene TRBV21-1 combines with J gene TRBJ1-5; the D call of TRBD1 is as the table states it, not checked on the DNA. TRBV21-1 is deemed a pseudogene. This CDR3 has 18 residues.

The chain is built from TRBV11-2 and TRBJ1-4; maybe TRBD1 (5 bases). Germline V lookup: CDR1 SGHAT, CDR2 FQNNGV. This CDR3 is built from 18 residues. Trimming removed 1 base from V and 2 bases from J, with 17 bases in between. CDR3 sequence (DNA): TGTGCCAGCAGCTTAGTCGGGGGTAGTTTTATCACTAATGAAAAACTGTTTTTT. As protein: CASSLVGGSFITNEKLFF.

The chain employs TRBV10-3 and TRBJ2-3, with TRBD2 identical over 9 bases. The V segment lost 4 bases and the J segment 2 bases; nucleotides outside the gene matches: 7. CDR1 and CDR2 (germline): ENHRY, SYGVKD. The CDR3 length is 16 residues. CDR3 sequence: CAISGGAGGYTDTQYF. The CDR3 DNA follows: TGTGCCATCAGTGGAGGAGCGGGAGGTTACACAGATACGCAGTATTTT.

The J gene is TRBJ1-3, the V gene TRBV30, with D uncertain. CDR3 size: 14 residues. Trimming shortened V by 0 bases and J by 2 bases, and 8 bases separated the two germline ends. Germline V gene sequence: CDR1 GTSNPN, CDR2 SVGIG (reference sequence). The CDR3 DNA is TGTGCCTGGAGTGTAGAAAACACTGGAAACACCATATATTTT. This gives the protein CAWSVENTGNTIYF.

Only a few counts were recorded for this clone. The chain carries TRBV6-5 and TRBJ1-6, with D tentatively TRBD1 (5 bases). The CDR3 extends over 15 amino acids. The germline gives CDR1 MNHEY, CDR2 SVGAGI. V dropped 2 bases and J dropped 6 bases, with 11 bases sitting between them. This chain's CDR3 is CASSYLGRGNSPLHF. The CDR3 bases are TGTGCCAGCAGTTACCTGGGGAGGGGTAATTCACCCCTCCACTTT.

The genes are TRBV6-5 and TRBJ1-6; TRBD1 matches at 7 bases. The junction had 4 bases not matched to a gene; V was cut back by 2 bases and J by 6 bases. The germline V gene has CDR1 MNHEY and CDR2 SVGAGI. There are 15 residues in the CDR3. The CDR3 here is CASSYQQGRNSPLHF. The DNA of the CDR3 is TGTGCCAGCAGTTACCAACAGGGGCGTAATTCACCCCTCCACTTT.

This sequence joins TRBV19 and TRBJ2-3; 12 bases map to TRBD2. Unmatched junction bases numbered 4, after V lost 5 bases and J lost 4 bases. Per germline, CDR1 LNHDA and CDR2 SQIVND (reference sequence). CDR3 length: 15 amino acids. The CDR3 nucleotides are TGTGCCAGTAGTTTCCTAGCGGGGGGGCCAGATACGCAGTATTTT. Amino acid sequence: CASSFLAGGPDTQYF.

The chain joins TRBV15 to TRBJ1-6; D is uncertain. The length of the CDR3 is 13 residues. Trimming removed 0 bases at V and 9 bases at J, with 6 bases between. CDR1 and CDR2 from the germline V gene are LNHNV and YYDKDF (reference sequence). The CDR3 sequence is CATSREEASPLHF. CDR3 DNA sequence: TGTGCCACCAGCAGAGAGGAGGCTTCACCCCTCCACTTT.

This chain links TRBV7-8 with TRBJ2-5; tentative D call: TRBD2 (5 bases). V was shortened by 1 base and J by 2 bases, with 14 bases between the two germline ends. CDR1 SGHVS and CDR2 FQNEAQ come from the germline V gene. The CDR3 has 16 residues. The CDR3 DNA reads as TGTGCCAGCAGCTTAGTTTGGACTCACGAGCAAGAGACCCAGTACTTC. It encodes CASSLVWTHEQETQYF.

The chain employs TRBV7-2 and TRBJ2-5, with 10 bases identical to TRBD2. The CDR3 spans 15 residues. The germline V gene encodes CDR1 SGHTA and CDR2 FQGNSA. Trimming cost V 5 bases and J 2 bases; bases outside gene matches: 5. This CDR3 reads CASSTTAGGQETQYF. The DNA for the CDR3 is TGTGCCAGCAGCACGACAGCGGGGGGGCAAGAGACCCAGTACTTC.

The rearrangement uses TRBV5-1 and TRBJ2-7; TRBD2 is a possible D gene (6 bases). Germline V gene sequence: CDR1 SGHRS, CDR2 YFSETQ. Trimming removed 0 bases at V and 4 bases at J, with 14 bases between. The CDR3 loop spans 15 amino acids. CDR3 sequence: CASSLVAGSEYEQYF. The CDR3 bases are TGCGCCAGCAGCTTGGTTGCCGGGAGTGAGTACGAGCAGTACTTC.

This chain uses TRBV6-5 with TRBJ2-3, with D maybe TRBD1 (6 bases). The CDR3 contains 12 residues. With 2 bases removed from V and 6 bases from J, the gap between germline ends came to 6 bases. Germline CDR1 reads MNHEY; CDR2 reads SVGAGI. CDR3 sequence reads: CASSYQGDTQYF. As DNA, the CDR3 is TGTGCCAGCAGTTACCAGGGGGATACGCAGTATTTT.